This TCR beta chain was captured by sequencing in a study of blood T cells in healthy people across ages. Broader study findings: With naive T cell percentage, TCR beta diversity showed a strong correlation.

With a J-beta primer mix and a sample-barcoded 5' primer, a second PCR ran about 7 to 12 cycles. The authors tagged each cDNA molecule using a template-switch adaptor with 12 random nucleotides. TCRdb passed the 5' RACE reads through MiXCR, listing each CDR3 protein once. The sample carries around 280,000 distinct CDR3 sequences, roughly 26% recorded once. The CDR3 contains 14 residues. Germline-derived CDR1 and CDR2 are KGHSH and LQKENI. Trimming took off 4 bases at V and 6 bases at J, with 12 bases between the two ends. This clonotype was seen more than once but under ten times. Its antigen is unidentified.

The sequencing input was blood. The sequence derives from a woman in her seventies in good health. J is TRBJ2-2 and V is TRBV18, with D perhaps TRBD2 (5 bases). CDR3 loop: CASSRYTGSGELFF. Written as DNA, the CDR3 is TGTGCCAGCTCACGATACACGGGATCCGGGGAGCTGTTTTTT. The complete variable domain, with remaining parts taken from reference TRBV18 and TRBJ2-2, reads NAGVMQNPRHLVRRRGQEARLRCSPMKGHSHVYWYRQLPEEGLKFMVYLQKENIIDESGMPKERFSAEFPKEGPSILRIQQVVRGDSAAYFCASSRYTGSGELFFGEGSRLTVL.